This TCR beta chain was documented in a study of beta chain features in type 1 diabetes. The investigators reverse transcribed all of the isolated RNA, so they sequenced expressed TCRB transcripts. Sequenced by immunoSEQ multiplex PCR; TCRdb stores in-frame clones only, minus some. The repertoire has 240,000 or so clones, 25% to 35% of them found once; the top ten carry more than 3%. This clone was detected a few times. Germline assignment: CDR1 SGHTA and CDR2 FQGNSA. The CDR3 is made up of 15 amino acids. Unmatched junction bases numbered 8, after V lost 4 bases and J lost 6 bases. This TCR was sampled from a man in his thirties or forties in good health. The chain couples TRBV7-2 to TRBJ2-3, with TRBD2 identical over 9 bases. Material: central memory CD4+ T cells from blood. Here the CDR3 reads CASSSEAGGMDTQYF. The CDR3 bases are TGTGCCAGCAGCTCCGAAGCGGGAGGCATGGATACGCAGTATTTT.